The T cell receptor beta chain under discussion was sequenced for a study of blood T cells in healthy people across ages. Study-level points and caveats: The long-lived group displayed more naive CD4+ cells, plus higher diversity, than the aged donors did. One million T cells yielded diversity estimates that were considered underestimates. TCR beta diversity, measured per million T cells, fell in a roughly linear way with age.

On this clonotype itself: What it binds is not known.

The CDR3 contains 14 residues. Trimming stripped 6 bases from V and 8 bases from J, with 16 bases between. Germline V gives CDR1 MNHEY, CDR2 SMNVEV (reference sequence). Next came a second PCR, run for 7 to 11 cycles, which used a sample-barcoded 5' primer along with a J-beta primer mix. TCRdb reprocessed the 5' RACE reads with MiXCR, giving one entry per CDR3 protein. Of about 810,000 distinct CDR3 sequences in the sample, under 40% were seen once. Researchers collected around 10 milliliters of peripheral blood from every single donor. The source is a man aged 18 to 35 in good health. The sample was blood. This chain connects TRBV27 to TRBJ1-4; no reliable D call. The CDR3: CASRPSGSGEKLFF. The CDR3 DNA sequence: TGTGCCAGCAGACCGAGTGGGAGCGGAGAAAAACTGTTTTTT. The full variable domain, completed using reference TRBV27 and TRBJ1-4, is EAQVTQNPRYLITVTGKKLTVTCSQNMNHEYMSWYRQDPGLGLRQIYYSMNVEVTDKGDVPEGYKVSRKEKRNFPLILESPSPNQTSLYFCASRPSGSGEKLFFGSGTQLSVL.